The 23 T cell receptor beta chains below were found in one sample sequenced in a study of blood T cell repertoires in COVID-19. Data came from immunoSEQ multiplex PCR; TCRdb stores just in-frame clones and leaves some out. Altogether about 320,000 clones are present, approximately 89% being singletons, with the ten largest covering around 5%. Sequences were obtained from PBMCs or T cells enriched from blood (not recorded which). Every receptor here comes from a man in his thirties or forties who had recovered from COVID-19.

Details on this clone: Other DNA sequences in this sample translate to the same CDR3. This chain uses TRBV5-1 with TRBJ1-1; tentatively, D is TRBD1 (5 bases). This CDR3 contains 13 residues. V was clipped by 4 bases and J by 1 base, with 8 bases between them. CDR1 is SGHRS and CDR2 is YFSETQ in the germline V gene. The chain's CDR3 is CASSPTGNTEAFF. The CDR3 nucleotides are TGCGCCAGCAGCCCTACAGGGAACACTGAAGCTTTCTTT. The full variable domain, in which reference TRBV5-1 and TRBJ1-1 provide the parts outside the CDR3, is KAGVTQTPRYLIKTRGQQVTLSCSPISGHRSVSWYQQTPGQGLQFLFEYFSETQRNKGNFPGRFSGRQFSNSRSEMNVSTLELGDSALYLCASSPTGNTEAFFGQGTRLTVV.

V gene TRBV7-3 combines with J gene TRBJ2-1; D is possibly TRBD1 (5 bases). V was trimmed by 3 bases and J by 9 bases, leaving 12 bases between them. Per germline, CDR1 SGHTA and CDR2 FQGTGA. The CDR3 covers 13 residues. CDR3 amino acids: CASSFLQGGEQFF. CDR3 DNA sequence: TGTGCCAGCAGCTTCCTTCAGGGCGGTGAGCAGTTCTTC.

The genes are TRBV9 and TRBJ2-7, with 9 nucleotides matching TRBD2. The germline V gene has CDR1 SGDLS and CDR2 YYNGEE. The CDR3 runs 15 residues. The J segment lost 2 bases and the V segment lost 3 bases, leaving 6 bases of the junction unmatched. CDR3 in DNA: TGTGCCAGCAGCGGGGGGACTAGCATCGCCTACGAGCAGTACTTC. Protein sequence: CASSGGTSIAYEQYF.

The V call is TRBV5-1, the J call TRBJ1-3; 8 bases map to TRBD1. CDR3 size: 15 residues. V was clipped by 0 bases and J by 4 bases; unmatched bases: 3. The germline V gene encodes CDR1 SGHRS and CDR2 YFSETQ. The DNA for the CDR3 is TGCGCCAGCAGCTTGGGACAGGGGAACGGAAACACCATATATTTT. This codes for CASSLGQGNGNTIYF.

The chain has TRBV11-2 and TRBJ2-2; 10 bases match TRBD2. V lost 5 bases, J lost 5 bases, and 8 bases stayed unmatched. Germline V gene sequence: CDR1 SGHAT, CDR2 FQNNGV. This CDR3 is built from 16 residues. The CDR3 DNA sequence: TGTGCCAGCAGCAAAACGACTAGCGGGTTAACCGGGGAGCTGTTTTTT. This translates into CASSKTTSGLTGELFF.

This clone is a singleton in its sample. The chain uses TRBV5-5 and TRBJ1-5; D call uncertain. Looked up from germline, CDR1 is SGHKS and CDR2 is YYEKEE (reference sequence). Trimming took off 0 bases at V and 0 bases at J, with 10 bases between the two ends. The length of the CDR3 is 16 residues. For the CDR3, the DNA is TGTGCCAGCAGCTTGGTTGGCGGTAATAGCAATCAGCCCCAGCATTTT. Translated: CASSLVGGNSNQPQHF.

The chain links TRBV7-9 to TRBJ1-5; maybe TRBD1 (5 bases). The CDR3 is 14 residues long. V lost 8 bases and J lost 1, with 12 bases in between. Germline values: CDR1 SEHNR, CDR2 FQNEAQ (reference sequence). CDR3 protein: CASGWGESNQPQHF. Written as DNA, the CDR3 is TGTGCCAGCGGATGGGGGGAGAGCAATCAGCCCCAGCATTTT.

There are a few counts of this clone. The chain joins TRBV10-3 to TRBJ2-4; 11 bases align to TRBD1. CDR1 is ENHRY and CDR2 is SYGVKD in the germline V gene. The CDR3 is made up of 13 amino acids. Losses at the gene ends were 2 bases for V and 9 bases for J; bases not matched to a gene: 0. The DNA of the CDR3 is TGTGCCATCAGTGAGGGGACAGGGGGCATTCAGTACTTC. Its protein is CAISEGTGGIQYF.

The V and J genes are TRBV27 and TRBJ1-4; TRBD1 matches 10 bases. The J segment lost 8 bases and the V segment lost 7 bases, leaving 7 bases of the junction unmatched. Germline assignment: CDR1 MNHEY and CDR2 SMNVEV (reference sequence). The length of the CDR3 is 14 residues. CDR3 region: CASNRTGGREKLFF. CDR3 coding DNA: TGTGCCAGCAACCGGACAGGGGGAAGGGAAAAACTGTTTTTT. Filled out from reference TRBV27 and TRBJ1-4, the complete variable domain reads EAQVTQNPRYLITVTGKKLTVTCSQNMNHEYMSWYRQDPGLGLRQIYYSMNVEVTDKGDVPEGYKVSRKEKRNFPLILESPSPNQTSLYFCASNRTGGREKLFFGSGTQLSVL.

The chain couples TRBV7-8 to TRBJ1-1; a weak D match, TRBD1 (6 bases). CDR1 SGHVS and CDR2 FQNEAQ come from the germline V gene. The CDR3 loop spans 13 amino acids. V shed 6 bases and J shed 6 bases, with 14 bases lying between them. The CDR3 is CASSQTGFPEAFF. The CDR3 DNA reads TGTGCCAGCAGTCAAACAGGGTTCCCTGAAGCTTTCTTT. Together with reference TRBV7-8 and TRBJ1-1, the CDR3 gives the full variable domain: GAGVSQSPRYKVAKRGQDVALRCDPISGHVSLFWYQQALGQGPEFLTYFQNEAQLDKSGLPSDRFFAERPEGSVSTLKIQRTQQEDSAVYLCASSQTGFPEAFFGQGTRLTVV.

The gene calls are TRBV2 and TRBJ2-5; 7 bases are a match to TRBD1. This CDR3 spans 14 amino acids. The V segment lost 7 bases and the J segment 4 bases; nucleotides outside the gene matches: 9. CDR1 and CDR2 from the germline V gene are SNHLY and FYNNEI. The CDR3 sequence is CASKGTVEIETQYF. The DNA for the CDR3 is TGTGCCAGCAAGGGGACAGTGGAGATAGAGACCCAGTACTTC.

The rearrangement links TRBV15 to TRBJ1-2, with 7 nucleotides matching TRBD1. Trimming cost V 2 bases and J 3 bases; bases outside gene matches: 3. CDR3 length equals 14 residues. Per the germline V gene, CDR1 is LNHNV and CDR2 is YYDKDF (reference sequence). CDR3 amino acids: CATSRQTGDYGYTF. The CDR3 region has the DNA TGTGCCACCAGCAGACAAACAGGGGACTATGGCTACACCTTC. Filled out from reference TRBV15 and TRBJ1-2, the complete variable domain reads DAMVIQNPRYQVTQFGKPVTLSCSQTLNHNVMYWYQQKSSQAPKLLFHYYDKDFNNEADTPDNFQSRRPNTSFCFLDIRSPGLGDTAMYLCATSRQTGDYGYTFGSGTRLTVV.

Comment on this clone: Other nucleotide sequences in the sample specify the same CDR3. V gene TRBV5-1 combines with J gene TRBJ2-1; 7 positions agree with TRBD1. The length of the CDR3 is 15 residues. The germline V gene has CDR1 SGHRS and CDR2 YFSETQ. The ends lost 0 bases at V and 4 bases at J; junction bases unmatched: 4. The CDR3 DNA is TGCGCCAGCAGCTTGGGACAGGGTCTATACAATGAGCAGTTCTTC. Translated: CASSLGQGLYNEQFF.

A few counts support this clone. The chain is built from TRBV6-5 and TRBJ2-1, with 8 bases lining up with TRBD1. CDR1 and CDR2 (germline): MNHEY, SVGAGI. Trimming cost V 3 bases and J 4 bases; bases outside gene matches: 5. This CDR3 is 15 amino acids long. As DNA, the CDR3 is TGTGCCAGCAGTTATCAGGGGGCCGATTACAATGAGCAGTTCTTC. It codes for CASSYQGADYNEQFF.

This clone was observed once. This sequence joins TRBV5-8 and TRBJ2-3, with 7 nucleotides matching TRBD2. Losses at the gene ends were 1 base for V and 4 bases for J; bases not matched to a gene: 6. CDR3 size: 15 residues. Germline values: CDR1 SGHTS, CDR2 YDEGEE. As DNA, the CDR3 is TGTGCCAGCAGCTTGTTCGGGGGGAGGGCAGATACGCAGTATTTT. This gives the protein CASSLFGGRADTQYF.

The CDR3 sequence: CASSLLTGDSPRMNTEAFF. CDR3 DNA: TGTGCCAGCAGCTTGCTAACCGGGGACAGTCCCCGAATGAACACTGAAGCTTTCTTT. The V call is TRBV5-6, the J call TRBJ1-1, with 7 positions matching TRBD1. V lost 1 base, J lost 0 bases, and 15 bases stayed unmatched. Germline assignment: CDR1 SGHDT and CDR2 YYEEEE. The CDR3 is 19 amino acids.

The rearrangement uses TRBV4-1 and TRBJ2-7; D unclear. The CDR3 totals 17 residues. Germline V gene sequence: CDR1 MGHRA, CDR2 YSYEKL. Trimming shortened V by 0 bases and J by 4 bases, and 19 bases separated the two germline ends. The CDR3 DNA is TGCGCCAGCAGCCAAGATCCTCCGAAAAGGAGCCCGTACGAGCAGTACTTC. It codes for CASSQDPPKRSPYEQYF.

The gene calls are TRBV9 and TRBJ2-3; the D gene is possibly TRBD1 (5 bases). The germline V gene encodes CDR1 SGDLS and CDR2 YYNGEE. Trimming removed 4 bases from V and 2 bases from J, with 14 bases in between. The CDR3 has 15 residues. This CDR3 reads CASSPRVQYTDTQYF. The DNA of the CDR3 is TGTGCCAGCAGCCCCAGGGTGCAATACACAGATACGCAGTATTTT.

The V gene is TRBV9, the J gene TRBJ1-3; 7 bases agree with TRBD1. The germline V gene encodes CDR1 SGDLS and CDR2 YYNGEE. V gave up 2 bases and J gave up 3 bases; unmatched junction bases: 5. This CDR3 spans 15 amino acids. The CDR3 DNA follows: TGTGCCAGCAGCGTGAATACAGGGGTTGGAAACACCATATATTTT. Protein: CASSVNTGVGNTIYF.

The chain has TRBV27 and TRBJ2-5; 10 bases are a match to TRBD2. This CDR3 contains 15 residues. Germline lookup yields CDR1 MNHEY and CDR2 SMNVEV (reference sequence). The V gene end was trimmed by 6 bases and the J gene end by 4 bases; junction bases not matched to a gene: 8. The CDR3 is CASSSGTSVLETQYF. The CDR3 DNA reads TGTGCCAGCAGCTCCGGGACTAGCGTTTTAGAGACCCAGTACTTC.

CDR3 amino acids: CASSPSRGNTIYF. Written as DNA, the CDR3 is TGTGCCAGCAGCCCGAGCAGGGGGAACACCATATATTTT. V usage is TRBV3-1 (or the pseudogene TRBV3-2) and J usage is TRBJ1-3; 7 bases are a match to TRBD1. This CDR3 has 13 residues. The ends lost 4 bases at V and 7 bases at J; junction bases unmatched: 4. The germline V gene has CDR1 LGHDT and CDR2 YNNKEL (reference sequence).

This clone was picked up one time. V is TRBV11-3 and J is TRBJ2-1, with 14 bases fitting TRBD2. Trimming cost V 5 bases and J 8 bases; bases outside gene matches: 5. Germline V gene sequence: CDR1 SGHNT, CDR2 YENEEA. The CDR3 has 15 residues. The CDR3 here is CASSVTSGGAHEQFF. In DNA form, the CDR3 reads TGTGCCAGCAGCGTGACTAGCGGGGGGGCCCATGAGCAGTTCTTC.

The J gene is TRBJ2-3, the V gene TRBV12-3 or TRBV12-4; D gene unclear. Trimming stripped 2 bases from V and 1 base from J, with 4 bases between. CDR3 length: 13 amino acids. This CDR3 is CASSLTRTDTQYF. CDR3 sequence (DNA): TGTGCCAGCAGTTTAACTCGCACAGATACGCAGTATTTT.